A single sample is the source of the 18 T cell receptor beta chains below, sequenced in a study of cytomegalovirus exposure and HLA in healthy donors. Here immunoSEQ multiplex PCR was the method, and the copy in TCRdb shows in-frame clones only, minus some. The sample carries around 190,000 clones, about three quarters recorded once. What was sequenced was PBMCs. The receptors stem from a woman aged 25 to 39 in good health and CMV-seronegative.

V is TRBV30 and J is TRBJ1-4; D is perhaps TRBD1 (5 bases). Germline V gene lookup returns CDR1 GTSNPN and CDR2 SVGIG (reference sequence). Trimming removed 3 bases at V and 8 bases at J, with 22 bases between. The CDR3 totals 16 residues. CDR3 in DNA: TGTGCCTGGAGATATTGGGAGGGGTGGGGTGAGGAAAAACTGTTTTTT. Translation gives CAWRYWEGWGEEKLFF. Drawing the rest from reference TRBV30 and TRBJ1-4, the complete variable domain is SQTIHQWPATLVQPVGSPLSLECTVEGTSNPNLYWYRQAAGRGLQLLFYSVGIGQISSEVPQNLSASRPQDRQFILSSKKLLLSDSGFYLCAWRYWEGWGEEKLFFGSGTQLSVL.

J is TRBJ2-5 and V is TRBV5-1, with 7 bases lining up with TRBD1. The CDR3 loop spans 16 amino acids. V shed 0 bases and J 4 bases; nucleotides not matched to a gene: 9. The germline V gene has CDR1 SGHRS and CDR2 YFSETQ. DNA for the CDR3: TGCGCCAGCAGCTTGGTACAGGGGCGAGGTGGAGAGACCCAGTACTTC. Its translation is CASSLVQGRGGETQYF.

This clone was seen a few times. The chain links TRBV20-1 to TRBJ1-2, with D possibly being TRBD1 (6 bases). The germline gives CDR1 DFQATT, CDR2 SNEGSKA (reference sequence). Trimming cost V 3 bases and J 7 bases, with 9 bases left between them. The length of the CDR3 is 11 residues. CDR3 loop: CSASLQGGYTF. CDR3 bases: TGCAGTGCTAGCTTACAGGGTGGCTACACCTTC.

CDR3 nucleotide sequence: TGTGCCTGGAGTACAGGGCGTACAACTAATGAAAAACTGTTTTTT. Protein sequence: CAWSTGRTTNEKLFF. This chain uses TRBV30 with TRBJ1-4; a weak D match, TRBD1 (6 bases). The CDR3 is 15 amino acids. V was pared by 2 bases and J by 0 bases, with 10 bases between. Germline lookup yields CDR1 GTSNPN and CDR2 SVGIG (reference sequence).

The V and J genes are TRBV28 and TRBJ1-6, with TRBD1 matching 12 bases. The V and J ends lost 5 bases and 8 bases, in that order; junction bases with no gene match: 4. Germline CDR1 and CDR2: MDHEN and SYDVKM. CDR3 length: 15 amino acids. The CDR3 region has the DNA TGTGCCAGCAGTCCGGGACAGGGGGCTTATTCACCCCTCCACTTT. Protein product: CASSPGQGAYSPLHF.

The V and J genes are TRBV4-2 and TRBJ1-5; the D gene is possibly TRBD1 (5 bases). Trimming shortened V by 2 bases and J by 0 bases, and 8 bases separated the two germline ends. This CDR3 spans 15 amino acids. From germline, CDR1 is LGHNA and CDR2 YNFKEQ. The CDR3 region has the DNA TGTGCCAGCAGCCAATCAGGGTATAGCAATCAGCCCCAGCATTTT. As protein: CASSQSGYSNQPQHF.

This chain connects TRBV28 to TRBJ1-2; maybe TRBD1 (5 bases). The CDR3 is 14 residues long. Trimming removed 3 bases at V and 4 bases at J, with 12 bases between. Germline CDR1 and CDR2: MDHEN and SYDVKM. The chain's CDR3 is CASSFVDTRYGYTF. For the CDR3, the DNA is TGTGCCAGCAGTTTCGTGGACACACGCTATGGCTACACCTTC.

The CDR3 sequence: CSARVVGEQYF. The CDR3, as DNA: TGCAGTGCCAGGGTTGTAGGGGAGCAGTACTTC. The chain combines TRBV20-1 with TRBJ2-7; tentative D call: TRBD1 (5 bases). Between the trimmed V and J ends, which lost 6 bases and 7 bases, there was a span of 13 bases. The CDR3 is 11 amino acids. Looked up from germline, CDR1 is DFQATT and CDR2 is SNEGSKA (reference sequence).

This clone is a singleton in its sample. The rearrangement links TRBV2 to TRBJ1-5; D perhaps matches TRBD1 (5 bases). The CDR3 length is 19 residues. Germline V gene data show CDR1 as SNHLY and CDR2 as FYNNEI. V was shortened by 6 bases and J by 1 base, with 25 bases between the two germline ends. The CDR3 region has the DNA TGTGCCAGCAGGGGGCCCTCTTACCAGGCCCAAGAAAGCAATCAGCCCCAGCATTTT. Translated: CASRGPSYQAQESNQPQHF.

The CDR3 DNA reads as TGTGCCAGCAGCGTAGAAGTGAGAGATACGCAGTATTTT. Translating it yields CASSVEVRDTQYF. This sequence joins TRBV9 and TRBJ2-3; D is unclear. Germline CDR1 and CDR2: SGDLS and YYNGEE. The CDR3 consists of 13 residues. Trimming shortened V by 0 bases and J by 5 bases, and 7 bases separated the two germline ends.

The chain carries TRBV6-5 and TRBJ1-5, with D unresolved. Trimming pared 0 bases from V and 4 bases from J, leaving 10 bases between. Germline CDR1 and CDR2: MNHEY and SVGAGI. CDR3 length: 15 residues. The CDR3 here is CASSYSLSTNQPQHF. The CDR3 nucleotides read TGTGCCAGCAGTTACTCGTTGAGTACTAATCAGCCCCAGCATTTT.

V is TRBV2 and J is TRBJ1-1; D not certain. Trimming took 6 bases from V and 4 from J, leaving 12 bases between them. Per the germline V gene, CDR1 is SNHLY and CDR2 is FYNNEI. This CDR3 region has 13 residues. The CDR3 sequence: CASSTELRTEAFF. CDR3 sequence (DNA): TGTGCCAGCAGCACCGAATTGCGCACTGAAGCTTTCTTT.

This chain joins TRBV2 and TRBJ2-1; the match to TRBD2 covers 14 bases. CDR3 size: 14 residues. From germline, CDR1 is SNHLY and CDR2 FYNNEI. Germline trimming cut 7 bases from V and 14 bases from J; bases unmatched to any gene: 10. The CDR3 DNA reads TGTGCCAGCAAGACCGGGACTAGCGGGGGTACCAAGTTCTTC. It is translated as CASKTGTSGGTKFF.

This chain joins TRBV2 and TRBJ2-1; 10 bases align to TRBD2. Germline V lookup: CDR1 SNHLY, CDR2 FYNNEI. The CDR3 is 12 amino acids. V dropped 7 bases and J dropped 8; count of bases not matched to a gene: 2. CDR3 sequence reads: CASTTSGHEQFF. Written as DNA, the CDR3 is TGTGCCAGCACGACTAGCGGGCATGAGCAGTTCTTC. Looking up the rest from reference TRBV2 and TRBJ2-1 gives the full variable domain: EPEVTQTPSHQVTQMGQEVILRCVPISNHLYFYWYRQILGQKVEFLVSFYNNEISEKSEIFDDQFSVERPDGSNFTLKIRSTKLEDSAMYFCASTTSGHEQFFGPGTRLTVL.

A single count supports this clone. The rearrangement links TRBV5-1 to TRBJ1-1; perhaps TRBD1 as D (6 bases). Trimming shortened V by 2 bases and J by 4 bases, and 12 bases separated the two germline ends. CDR3 length: 14 amino acids. The germline V gene has CDR1 SGHRS and CDR2 YFSETQ. The CDR3 loop reads CASSFRGAATEAFF. As DNA, the CDR3 is TGCGCCAGCAGCTTCCGGGGGGCGGCCACTGAAGCTTTCTTT.

The chain is built from TRBV19 and TRBJ2-2; TRBD2 matches 8 bases. Losses at the gene ends were 7 bases for V and 2 bases for J; bases not matched to a gene: 9. CDR1 and CDR2 (germline): LNHDA, SQIVND (reference sequence). CDR3 length: 16 residues. The CDR3 region is CASNPSGGANTGELFF. CDR3 bases: TGTGCCAGTAACCCCTCGGGGGGGGCCAACACCGGGGAGCTGTTTTTT.

V is TRBV4-2 and J is TRBJ2-2; TRBD2 matches at 11 bases. V dropped 1 base and J dropped 7; count of bases not matched to a gene: 8. The germline gives CDR1 LGHNA, CDR2 YNFKEQ. The CDR3 length is 17 residues. CDR3 sequence reads: CASSQAGTSGWDGELFF. The CDR3 coding sequence is TGTGCCAGCAGCCAAGCCGGGACTAGCGGATGGGACGGGGAGCTGTTTTTT.

The chain uses TRBV5-1 and TRBJ2-7, with no clear D. This CDR3 is built from 12 residues. V was cut by 5 bases and J by 2 bases, with 8 bases left in between. Germline V CDR1 and CDR2: SGHRS, YFSETQ. CDR3 in DNA: TGCGCCAGCAGTCTAGGTGCCTACGAGCAGTACTTC. Translation gives CASSLGAYEQYF.